The subject of this entry is one T cell receptor (beta chain). Its antigen has not been determined. The record has no base qualities; no much larger clone is one base away. This entry belongs to a study of patients and donors after allogeneic stem cell transplantation (dated by TCRdb to between 2020 and 2021). Sequences DFQATT (CDR1) and SNEGSKA (CDR2) are obtained from the germline V gene (reference sequence). V gives up 3 bases and J gives up 3 bases, and the segment between their germline ends measures 18 bases. The CDR3 runs 16 amino acids, cysteine and phenylalanine included. Of the read, only the CDR3 DNA is kept; its 48 bases are in frame from base 1. Library preparation employed RT-PCR. Sequenced on a NextSeq 550. Using fastp at Q25 and MiXCR, TCRdb reprocessed the public reads and kept productive beta chains. Here each entry gathers all rows of one CDR3 protein and keeps the most common genes and DNA. Counted in this sample were about a million distinct CDR3 sequences; roughly 18% of them appeared once. The ten largest account for roughly 6% of the sample.

The clonotype was recovered from a human donor who was either an allogeneic HSCT recipient or a stem cell or donor lymphocyte infusion donor (not recorded which). It is not recorded whose cells these are; they may come from a transplant donor. The sequencing input was blood, either unsorted or a sorted T cell fraction (not recorded which). The sequence joins TRBV20-1 to TRBJ1-5; a weak D assignment points to TRBD1 (6 bases agree). The DNA sequence follows: TGCAGTGCTAGGTTCGGGGGGCCGACGTCCAATCAGCCCCAGCATTTT. It is translated as CSARFGGPTSNQPQHF.